A single sample is the source of the 21 T cell receptor beta chains below, sequenced in a study of T-cell memory formation after mild COVID-19. TCRdb analysed the 5' RACE reads with MiXCR anew, one entry per CDR3 protein. The profile covers approximately 400,000 distinct CDR3 sequences, with 18% appearing a single time and 20% to 25% taken by the ten largest. Sequences were obtained from PBMCs or a T cell subset sorted from them (not recorded which). All receptors come from a man aged 18 to 30 who had mild COVID-19 (a few samples of this study predate the infection). Cell type and time point are not known.

This clonotype was detected ten times or more. V and J are TRBV4-1 and TRBJ2-3; a possible D gene is TRBD2 (7 bases). Trimming left V 0 bases short and J 4 bases short, with 11 bases between. This CDR3 contains 15 residues. The germline gives CDR1 MGHRA, CDR2 YSYEKL. CDR3 in amino acids: CASSQEAGAADTQYF. The CDR3, as DNA: TGCGCCAGCAGCCAAGAGGCGGGGGCAGCAGATACGCAGTATTTT.

The chain employs TRBV11-2 and TRBJ2-1; 8 bases align to TRBD2. Germline V gene data show CDR1 as SGHAT and CDR2 as FQNNGV. The CDR3 extends over 17 amino acids. Trimming removed 2 bases from V and 9 bases from J; junction bases left unmatched: 15. This CDR3 is CASSLSLRGAGVREQFF. The CDR3 region has the DNA TGTGCCAGCAGCTTAAGCCTGAGGGGAGCGGGGGTTCGTGAGCAGTTCTTC.

The gene calls are TRBV6-2 or TRBV6-3 and TRBJ2-2; tentatively, D is TRBD2 (5 bases). V dropped 11 bases and J dropped 4 bases, with 17 bases sitting between them. This CDR3 spans 14 amino acids. The germline CDR1 and CDR2 sequences are MNHEY and SVGEGT. DNA of the CDR3: TGTGCCGCCTCCGGGGTGACCGGCACCGGGGAGCTGTTTTTT. The encoded protein is CAASGVTGTGELFF.

The J gene is TRBJ2-7, the V gene TRBV20-1; D is unresolved. The CDR3 runs to 14 residues. The ends were cut back, 3 bases at V and 0 bases at J, with 12 bases in the middle. The germline CDR1 and CDR2 sequences are DFQATT and SNEGSKA (reference sequence). CDR3 DNA sequence: TGCAGTGCTAGGGGAAGCGTGAGCTCCTACGAGCAGTACTTC. Its protein is CSARGSVSSYEQYF.

In this sample, this clonotype turned up many times. The gene calls are TRBV7-2 and TRBJ2-1; D ambiguous. The V end was cut by 8 bases, the J end by 3 bases, with 5 bases between. The CDR3 totals 11 residues. CDR1 is SGHTA and CDR2 is FQGNSA in the germline V gene. The DNA of the CDR3 is TGTGCCAGCGGCGGCTACAATGAGCAGTTCTTC. Translation gives CASGGYNEQFF.

V usage is TRBV5-1 and J usage is TRBJ2-1, with 11 bases lining up with TRBD2. Per germline, CDR1 SGHRS and CDR2 YFSETQ. This CDR3 region has 18 residues. Germline trimming cut 0 bases from V and 6 bases from J; bases unmatched to any gene: 11. Here the CDR3 DNA reads TGCGCCAGCAGCTTGGGACTAGCGGGGTCAATCGGGGTCAATGAGCAGTTCTTC. This codes for CASSLGLAGSIGVNEQFF.

This clonotype has a handful of counts. The chain is built from TRBV5-4 and TRBJ2-3; TRBD2 agrees at 8 bases. The CDR3 runs 15 residues. In germline, CDR1 is SGHNT, CDR2 YYREEE (reference sequence). Germline trimming cut 5 bases from V and 5 bases from J; bases unmatched to any gene: 10. CDR3: CASSPAGGAGDTQYF. The DNA for the CDR3 is TGTGCCAGCAGTCCCGCCGGGGGGGCCGGAGATACGCAGTATTTT.

V gene TRBV4-3 combines with J gene TRBJ2-6, with D possibly TRBD2 on 5 matching bases. The CDR3 has 16 amino acids. V was shortened by 7 bases and J by 0 bases, with 13 bases between the two germline ends. Germline CDR1 and CDR2: LGHNA and YSLEER. CDR3 nucleotides: TGCGCCAGCACCTCCCGCGGGCACTCTGGGGCCAACGTCCTGACTTTC. Amino acids: CASTSRGHSGANVLTF.

There are a few counts of this clonotype. The chain carries TRBV5-1 and TRBJ2-2; D uncertain. Trimming took off 2 bases at V and 7 bases at J, with 12 bases between the two ends. The CDR3 is 14 residues long. CDR1 is SGHRS, CDR2 YFSETQ, per germline. The CDR3 DNA sequence: TGCGCCAGCAGCTTCCGGGCCGAGGACGGGGAGCTGTTTTTT. Protein product: CASSFRAEDGELFF.

In its sample, this clonotype was seen many times. The gene calls are TRBV5-1 and TRBJ1-1; 9 bases line up with TRBD1. V was pared by 4 bases and J by 1 base, with 5 bases of the junction left unmatched. Germline CDR1 SGHRS, CDR2 YFSETQ. CDR3 length: 15 amino acids. The CDR3 here is CASSNGQGTNTEAFF. The CDR3 DNA reads as TGCGCCAGCAGCAACGGACAGGGGACGAACACTGAAGCTTTCTTT. Variable domain in full (rest from reference TRBV5-1 and TRBJ1-1): KAGVTQTPRYLIKTRGQQVTLSCSPISGHRSVSWYQQTPGQGLQFLFEYFSETQRNKGNFPGRFSGRQFSNSRSEMNVSTLELGDSALYLCASSNGQGTNTEAFFGQGTRLTVV.

This clonotype was observed a handful of times. This chain links TRBV19 with TRBJ1-6; D is perhaps TRBD1 (5 bases). Germline loops: CDR1 LNHDA, CDR2 SQIVND (reference sequence). V was cut by 7 bases and J by 7 bases, with 11 bases left in between. The CDR3 is made up of 13 amino acids. Here the CDR3 DNA reads TGTGCCAGTATGGAGGGGATGAATTCACCCCTCCACTTT. Its protein product is CASMEGMNSPLHF.

This chain connects TRBV12-3 or TRBV12-4 to TRBJ2-7, with D possibly TRBD1 on 5 matching bases. The CDR3 is 12 amino acids. V lost 8 bases and J 7 bases, leaving 15 bases between the germline ends. The CDR3, as DNA: TGTGCCAGCGTCCTCGGAACAGGAGAGCAGTACTTC. It encodes CASVLGTGEQYF.

The chain couples TRBV7-8 to TRBJ2-2, with D possibly being TRBD1 (6 bases). The CDR3 totals 17 residues. V shed 7 bases and J shed 3 bases, with 21 bases lying between them. Per the germline V gene, CDR1 is SGHVS and CDR2 is FQNEAQ. This chain's CDR3 is CASTQLAVGQYTGELFF. The CDR3 DNA sequence: TGTGCCAGCACCCAATTGGCGGTAGGACAGTACACCGGGGAGCTGTTTTTT.

The chain couples TRBV15 to TRBJ2-5; TRBD2 agrees at 8 bases. The CDR3 runs 15 residues. CDR1 is LNHNV, CDR2 YYDKDF, per germline (reference sequence). Trimming cost V 2 bases and J 5 bases; bases outside gene matches: 7. This CDR3 is CATSRREGGAETQYF. Written as DNA, the CDR3 is TGTGCCACCAGCAGACGGGAGGGGGGTGCGGAGACCCAGTACTTC.

The V call is TRBV7-9, the J call TRBJ2-3; D gene ambiguous. This CDR3 contains 13 residues. Trimming stripped 5 bases from V and 5 bases from J, with 11 bases between. Per the germline V gene, CDR1 is SEHNR and CDR2 is FQNEAQ (reference sequence). For the CDR3, the DNA is TGTGCCAGCAGCACTAACCCTAAAGATACGCAGTATTTT. Translated, it gives CASSTNPKDTQYF.

This chain uses TRBV6-1 with TRBJ1-2; D unclear. Deletions cut 3 bases from V and 8 bases from J, with 13 bases between. The CDR3 spans 13 residues. Germline values: CDR1 MNHNS, CDR2 SASEGT. The CDR3 protein is CASSDRGGRGYTF. In DNA form, the CDR3 reads TGTGCCAGCAGTGACAGAGGCGGACGGGGCTACACCTTC.

The genes are TRBV28 and TRBJ2-3, with 11 bases that match TRBD2. Germline trimming cut 5 bases from V and 8 bases from J; bases unmatched to any gene: 6. The CDR3 has 14 amino acids. The germline CDR1 and CDR2 sequences are MDHEN and SYDVKM. CDR3 in amino acids: CASSPSTSGVTQYF. CDR3 sequence (DNA): TGTGCCAGCAGTCCCTCGACTAGCGGGGTTACGCAGTATTTT.

This clonotype was counted only a few times. The chain couples TRBV2 to TRBJ1-6; the match to TRBD1 covers 8 bases. This CDR3 region has 13 residues. Germline assignment: CDR1 SNHLY and CDR2 FYNNEI. The J segment lost 9 bases and the V segment lost 4 bases, leaving 2 bases of the junction unmatched. Here the CDR3 DNA reads TGTGCCAGCAGTGGACAGGGGTCTTCACCCCTCCACTTT. Encoded protein: CASSGQGSSPLHF.

The chain is built from TRBV9 and TRBJ2-1, with TRBD2 matching 13 bases. From germline, CDR1 is SGDLS and CDR2 YYNGEE. After removal of 7 bases from V and 8 bases from J, the junction contained 12 bases not matched to a gene. The CDR3 spans 16 residues. The CDR3 DNA reads as TGTGCCAGCGGCCAAGGTGGACTAGCGGGGGAGTATGAGCAGTTCTTC. Encoded protein: CASGQGGLAGEYEQFF.

The gene calls are TRBV7-9 and TRBJ1-5, with no clear D. Per the germline V gene, CDR1 is SEHNR and CDR2 is FQNEAQ (reference sequence). The CDR3 is 14 amino acids. Trimming removed 3 bases at V and 6 bases at J, with 12 bases between. CDR3 amino acids: CASSLMGEGQPQHF. CDR3 nucleotide sequence: TGTGCCAGCAGCTTGATGGGCGAGGGTCAGCCCCAGCATTTT.

This sequence joins TRBV7-9 and TRBJ1-2; possible D gene TRBD1, 5 bases. V dropped 1 base and J dropped 7 bases, with 16 bases sitting between them. Per the germline V gene, CDR1 is SEHNR and CDR2 is FQNEAQ (reference sequence). CDR3 size: 15 residues. CDR3 loop: CASSLVPHAGGGYTF. The CDR3 DNA sequence: TGTGCCAGCAGCTTAGTCCCTCACGCGGGGGGTGGCTACACCTTC.